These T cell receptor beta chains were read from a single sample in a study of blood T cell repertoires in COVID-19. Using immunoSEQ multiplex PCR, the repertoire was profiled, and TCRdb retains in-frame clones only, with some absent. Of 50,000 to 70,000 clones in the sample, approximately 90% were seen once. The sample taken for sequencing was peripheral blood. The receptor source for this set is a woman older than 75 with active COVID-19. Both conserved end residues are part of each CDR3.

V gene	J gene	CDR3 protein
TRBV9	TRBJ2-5	CASSVGPGRETQYF
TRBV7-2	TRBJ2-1	CASSETSGSYNEQFF
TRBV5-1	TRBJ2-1	CASSLAQREAYNEQFF
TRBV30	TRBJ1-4	CAWSVRGASNEKLFF
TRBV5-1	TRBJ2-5	CASSPSGGASETQYF
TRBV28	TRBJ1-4	CASSEDRAATNEKLFF
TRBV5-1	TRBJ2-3	CASSLRQGSDTQYF
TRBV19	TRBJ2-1	CASEPGDSYNEQFF
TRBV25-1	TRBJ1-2	CASSPGHERYGYTF
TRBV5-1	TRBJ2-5	CASGRPADQETQYF
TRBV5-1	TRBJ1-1	CASSLGERGFRDRVSEAFF
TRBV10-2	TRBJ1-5	CASRRNSNQPQHF
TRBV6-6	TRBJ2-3	CASSYSDRASTDTQYF
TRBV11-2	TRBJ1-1	CASSFLRDESEAFF
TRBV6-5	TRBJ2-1	CASRASPSGYNEQFF
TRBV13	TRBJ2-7	CASSLQTYEQYF
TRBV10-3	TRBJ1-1	CAISESRWAGGAPEAFF
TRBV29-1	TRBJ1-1	CSVAEVRGISANTEAFF
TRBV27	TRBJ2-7	CASGRGTYEQYF
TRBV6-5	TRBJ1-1	CASRRTGGETEAFF
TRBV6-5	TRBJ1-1	CASSTGQRNTEAFF
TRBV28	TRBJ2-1	CASIGTANEQFF
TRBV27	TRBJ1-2	CASSFSQDYGYTF
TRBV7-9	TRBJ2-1	CASSLGGGHYNEQFF
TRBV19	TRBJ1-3	CASSRTGRIPRSGNTIYF
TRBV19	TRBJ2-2	CASYTLGGTGELFF
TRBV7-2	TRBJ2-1	CASSLAGGDHNEQFF
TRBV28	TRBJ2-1	CASSKQRAYNEQFF
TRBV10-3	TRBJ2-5	CAISLAGGQETQYF
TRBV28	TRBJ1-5	CASSETQGNQPQHF
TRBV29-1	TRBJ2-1	CSVALYRDSDNEQFF
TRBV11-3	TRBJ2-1	CASSLGLGRYNEQFF
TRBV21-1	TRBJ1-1	CASSGRKGARTEAFF
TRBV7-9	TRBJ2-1	CASRDSSGSKYNEQFF
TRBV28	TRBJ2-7	CAITTSGQGFYEQYF
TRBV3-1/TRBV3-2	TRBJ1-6	CASSQSRGFGSPLHF
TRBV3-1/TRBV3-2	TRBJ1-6	CASSQGSGLNSPLHF
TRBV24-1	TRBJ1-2	CATSEGDRSYTF
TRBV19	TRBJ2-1	CASSIGLNSYNEQFF
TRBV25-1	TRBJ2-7	CASSGGLAGVTYEQYF
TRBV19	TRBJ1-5	CASRGQGWSNQPQHF
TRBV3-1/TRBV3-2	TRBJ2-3	CASSQVTGGPSGTQYF